This entry is about one T cell receptor beta chain. Its antigen is unknown. This sample was taken from a study of beta chain features in type 1 diabetes. Study-level findings and limits: The study found that naive, central memory and Treg TCRB repertoires appeared more similar in patients than in healthy donors.

Expressed TCRB transcripts were sequenced because the entire RNA isolate underwent reverse transcription. Produced via immunoSEQ multiplex PCR; TCRdb's table is partial and in-frame only. The table has approximately 250,000 clones, 12% to 15% seen once. Using CD45RO/CCR7/CD25/CD127/CD95/CD27, CD4+ naive, central memory, regulatory and stem cell-like memory cells were sorted. Purities in excess of 95% were seen in all sorted populations. Germline trimming cut 7 bases from V and 5 bases from J; bases unmatched to any gene: 9. The CDR3 has 14 residues. Germline V gives CDR1 SNHLY, CDR2 FYNNEI. The sample consisted of naive CD4+ T cells from blood. The V call is TRBV2, the J call TRBJ2-5, with 8 bases that match TRBD1. The TCR sequence derives from a woman in her forties in good health. CDR3 nucleotides: TGTGCCAGCAACACCGGACAGGGCGGGGAGACCCAGTACTTC. It is translated as CASNTGQGGETQYF.